The entry below describes one TCR beta chain. In the original processing: The assay estimated nucleated cells by amplifying reference gene primers. Assay: immunoSEQ multiplex PCR; the TCRdb copy retains only in-frame clones and omits some. V and J calls and clone size come straight from that table; D and trimming were deduced from the DNA. This table has 120,000 to 150,000 clones, more than 75% appearing once. The data originate from a study of blood T cell repertoires in COVID-19. Whole-study context: Collection of acute and convalescent COVID-19 samples took place in the United States, Italy and Spain. In each case, the material was cDNA or gDNA derived from T cells, B-cell-depleted T cells, or PBMCs.

With V trimmed by 6 bases and J by 7 bases, 10 bases remained unmatched. This CDR3 is 14 amino acids long. CDR1 and CDR2 (germline): SGHAT, FQNNGV. The source material was peripheral blood. The chain joins TRBV11-2 to TRBJ2-7, with 9 bases lining up with TRBD2. The receptor was derived from a woman in her forties or fifties with active or convalescent COVID-19. CDR3 coding DNA: TGTGCCAGCAGGGAGGGACTAGCCTCCCGGGAGCAGTACTTC. Its translation is CASREGLASREQYF.